These 29 T cell receptor beta chains were sequenced from one sample in a study of shared clonotypes between healthy human individuals. Profiling relied on immunoSEQ multiplex PCR, and the TCRdb table lists in-frame clones only, not all of them. The table lists some 2 million clones, approximately 95% of them singletons. Naive-designated CD8 cells lacked CD45RO, were positively enriched for CCR7, and omitted terminally differentiated effector memory CD45RA+ cells. The sample consisted of naive CD8+ T cells sorted from blood. The receptors originated from a man aged 18 to 29 in good health.

This clone was seen a single time. This chain's CDR3 is CASSVGADPTYEQYF. DNA for the CDR3: TGTGCCAGCAGCGTAGGAGCGGACCCCACCTACGAGCAGTACTTC. This chain links TRBV9 with TRBJ2-7; possible D gene TRBD2, 5 bases. With 0 bases removed from V and 2 bases from J, the gap between germline ends came to 12 bases. The germline CDR1 and CDR2 sequences are SGDLS and YYNGEE. The CDR3 contains 15 residues.

The chain joins TRBV19 to TRBJ1-4; 8 positions agree with TRBD1. The V and J ends lost 10 bases and 8 bases, in that order; junction bases with no gene match: 15. From germline, CDR1 is LNHDA and CDR2 SQIVND (reference sequence). The CDR3 is 15 residues long. CDR3 region: CATRPLGQGVEKLFF. CDR3 sequence (DNA): TGTGCCACCCGGCCGCTTGGACAGGGAGTCGAAAAACTGTTTTTT.

With respect to this clone: This CDR3 is also generated by other DNA sequences in the sample. The rearrangement joins TRBV6-5 to TRBJ1-1; D remains unclear. Germline-derived CDR1 and CDR2 are MNHEY and SVGAGI. Trimming removed 0 bases from V and 0 bases from J, with 8 bases in between. This CDR3 is built from 15 residues. The chain's CDR3 is CASSYSEGLNTEAFF. DNA of the CDR3: TGTGCCAGCAGTTACTCGGAGGGATTGAACACTGAAGCTTTCTTT.

V gene TRBV28 combines with J gene TRBJ2-7; unclear D gene. Trimming took 0 bases from V and 3 from J, leaving 24 bases between them. The CDR3 totals 19 residues. Per the germline V gene, CDR1 is MDHEN and CDR2 is SYDVKM. The CDR3 nucleotides read TGTGCCAGCAGTTTATGGCCCCCCCGAGGCGCGGAAGGGAACTACGAGCAGTACTTC. Amino acid sequence: CASSLWPPRGAEGNYEQYF.

The V and J genes are TRBV4-2 and TRBJ1-2, with D perhaps TRBD1 (6 bases). The ends were cut back, 0 bases at V and 8 bases at J, with 16 bases in the middle. CDR1 is LGHNA, CDR2 YNFKEQ, per germline. This CDR3 region has 15 residues. CDR3 DNA: TGTGCCAGCAGCCAAGATTTCGGGGGCGCGGCCGGCTACACCTTC. Residues: CASSQDFGGAAGYTF.

The rearrangement uses TRBV4-3 and TRBJ2-1; 9 bases match TRBD2. The V gene end was trimmed by 0 bases and the J gene end by 9 bases; junction bases not matched to a gene: 6. The CDR3 has 15 residues. Per the germline V gene, CDR1 is LGHNA and CDR2 is YSLEER. The DNA for the CDR3 is TGCGCCAGCAGCCAAGAACTAGCGGGCCCGAGTGAGCAGTTCTTC. It specifies CASSQELAGPSEQFF.

J is TRBJ1-1 and V is TRBV9, with a possible D match to TRBD1 (6 bases). V dropped 0 bases and J dropped 3 bases, with 9 bases sitting between them. This CDR3 has 14 amino acids. The V gene's germline CDR1 is SGDLS and CDR2 YYNGEE. CDR3 coding DNA: TGTGCCAGCAGCGTAGGTCCAGGGGACACTGAAGCTTTCTTT. Protein sequence: CASSVGPGDTEAFF.

J is TRBJ2-7 and V is TRBV29-1; 8 bases agree with TRBD1. The CDR3 length is 14 residues. The junction had 7 bases not matched to a gene; V was cut back by 6 bases and J by 0 bases. Germline V gives CDR1 SQVTM, CDR2 ANQGSEA. The CDR3: CSVVRTGLSYEQYF. The CDR3 DNA follows: TGCAGCGTAGTTCGGACAGGGCTCTCCTACGAGCAGTACTTC.

The rearrangement uses TRBV5-1 and TRBJ2-7; TRBD1 matches at 8 bases. Germline CDR1 and CDR2: SGHRS and YFSETQ. The CDR3 has 14 residues. The V segment lost 0 bases and the J segment 5 bases; nucleotides outside the gene matches: 4. The CDR3: CASSLVDRAHEQYF. CDR3 sequence (DNA): TGCGCCAGCAGCTTGGTGGACAGGGCCCACGAGCAGTACTTC.

The chain is built from TRBV5-6 and TRBJ2-5, with D possibly TRBD1 on 6 matching bases. Trimming pared 1 base from V and 1 base from J, leaving 17 bases between. The CDR3 loop spans 17 amino acids. Germline CDR1 SGHDT, CDR2 YYEEEE. The chain's CDR3 is CASSLSFLVRGQETQYF. The CDR3 DNA is TGTGCCAGCAGCTTGTCATTTCTGGTCAGGGGCCAAGAGACCCAGTACTTC.

The rearrangement joins TRBV7-9 to TRBJ2-7; TRBD1 agrees at 11 bases. V was pared by 5 bases and J by 3 bases, with 6 bases of the junction left unmatched. Germline V lookup: CDR1 SEHNR, CDR2 FQNEAQ (reference sequence). This CDR3 region has 15 residues. The CDR3 region is CASSPGTGGLYEQYF. The CDR3 region has the DNA TGTGCCAGCAGCCCTGGGACAGGGGGACTCTACGAGCAGTACTTC.

CDR3 amino acids: CASSQEVIATGGAYEQYF. CDR3 DNA sequence: TGCGCCAGCAGCCAAGAAGTAATCGCGACAGGGGGTGCCTACGAGCAGTACTTC. V usage is TRBV4-1 and J usage is TRBJ2-7; 9 bases match TRBD1. After removal of 0 bases from V and 2 bases from J, the junction contained 11 bases not matched to a gene. The germline V gene has CDR1 MGHRA and CDR2 YSYEKL. This CDR3 region has 18 residues.

The chain has TRBV10-3 and TRBJ1-2; TRBD1 aligns across 12 bases. Losses at the gene ends were 5 bases for V and 2 bases for J; bases not matched to a gene: 6. This CDR3 comprises 16 residues. Germline V lookup: CDR1 ENHRY, CDR2 SYGVKD. CDR3 sequence: CAISTRDRGLNYGYTF. The DNA for the CDR3 is TGTGCCATCAGTACCCGGGACAGGGGGCTAAACTATGGCTACACCTTC.

V usage is TRBV11-2 and J usage is TRBJ2-7, with D possibly matching TRBD2 (7 bases). The germline CDR1 and CDR2 sequences are SGHAT and FQNNGV. Trimming took off 6 bases at V and 7 bases at J, with 13 bases between the two ends. CDR3 length: 12 residues. This CDR3 reads CASSKGGVEQYF. The DNA of the CDR3 is TGTGCCAGCAGTAAAGGGGGGGTGGAGCAGTACTTC.

The chain links TRBV7-2 to TRBJ2-3, with 7 bases aligning to TRBD2. With V trimmed by 1 base and J by 3 bases, 7 bases remained unmatched. CDR3 length equals 16 residues. Germline values: CDR1 SGHTA, CDR2 FQGNSA. CDR3 residues: CASSLVLAEKTDTQYF. The CDR3 region has the DNA TGTGCCAGCAGCTTAGTCCTAGCGGAAAAAACAGATACGCAGTATTTT.

The rearrangement joins TRBV21-1 to TRBJ2-1; the D segment call TRBD1 is taken from the table without a DNA check. TRBV21-1 is noted as a pseudogene. The CDR3 extends over 11 amino acids. CDR3 bases: TGTGCCAGCAGTAACAGGAAGGGGCCGTTCTTC. Translated: CASSNRKGPFF.

The rearrangement uses TRBV6-6 and TRBJ2-7; 8 bases map to TRBD1. The germline CDR1 and CDR2 sequences are MNHNY and SVGAGI (reference sequence). The CDR3 length is 15 residues. The V segment lost 5 bases and the J segment 0 bases; nucleotides outside the gene matches: 6. The CDR3 coding sequence is TGTGCCAGCAGTATCCGGGACAGGAGCTCCTACGAGCAGTACTTC. The encoded protein is CASSIRDRSSYEQYF.

The V and J genes are TRBV7-9 and TRBJ2-3; the match to TRBD2 covers 11 bases. This CDR3 spans 15 amino acids. Germline V CDR1 and CDR2: SEHNR, FQNEAQ (reference sequence). Trimming at V came to 5 bases and at J to 3 bases, leaving 4 bases not matched to a gene. The CDR3 sequence: CASSHLAGGTDTQYF. The CDR3 DNA sequence: TGTGCCAGCAGCCATCTAGCGGGAGGTACAGATACGCAGTATTTT.

The rearrangement uses TRBV28 and TRBJ1-1, with D unclear. The V end lost 3 bases, the J end lost 2 bases, and 10 bases lay between the germline ends. The CDR3 consists of 14 residues. In germline, CDR1 is MDHEN, CDR2 SYDVKM. CDR3 in amino acids: CASSLGRTNTEAFF. CDR3 nucleotide sequence: TGTGCCAGCAGTTTGGGGAGAACTAACACTGAAGCTTTCTTT.

The chain couples TRBV6-1 to TRBJ2-2; D remains ambiguous. The V end lost 7 bases, the J end lost 3 bases, and 6 bases lay between the germline ends. The CDR3 extends over 12 amino acids. Per germline, CDR1 MNHNS and CDR2 SASEGT. The CDR3 sequence is CASITDTGELFF. The CDR3 DNA follows: TGTGCCAGCATTACGGACACCGGGGAGCTGTTTTTT.

The chain combines TRBV11-2 with TRBJ2-7; the D is unclear. The germline V gene has CDR1 SGHAT and CDR2 FQNNGV. Deletions cut 0 bases from V and 0 bases from J, with 6 bases between. The CDR3 runs to 14 residues. The CDR3 region has the DNA TGTGCCAGCAGCTTAGAGGTTAGCTCCTACGAGCAGTACTTC. Its protein product is CASSLEVSSYEQYF.

J is TRBJ2-3 and V is TRBV4-3, with D perhaps matching TRBD1 or TRBD2 (5 bases each). The CDR3 length is 13 residues. Trimming left V 3 bases short and J 6 bases short, with 10 bases between. CDR1 is LGHNA and CDR2 is YSLEER in the germline V gene. The CDR3 DNA is TGCGCCAGCAGCCACATTTGGGACGATACGCAGTATTTT. Protein: CASSHIWDDTQYF.

The V gene is TRBV15, the J gene TRBJ2-7; 11 nucleotides agree with TRBD2. Germline trimming cut 3 bases from V and 2 bases from J; bases unmatched to any gene: 15. Germline CDR1 and CDR2: LNHNV and YYDKDF (reference sequence). The CDR3 contains 19 residues. CDR3 region: CATSSDWSELAGGTYEQYF. CDR3 sequence (DNA): TGTGCCACCAGCAGTGATTGGAGCGAATTAGCGGGAGGGACCTACGAGCAGTACTTC.

This chain joins TRBV6-5 and TRBJ1-1; D not certain. The length of the CDR3 is 14 residues. Per the germline V gene, CDR1 is MNHEY and CDR2 is SVGAGI. V was pared by 0 bases and J by 4 bases, with 9 bases between. CDR3 sequence reads: CASSYSEAGTEAFF. The CDR3 DNA sequence: TGTGCCAGCAGTTACTCGGAGGCCGGCACTGAAGCTTTCTTT.

The rearrangement uses TRBV28 and TRBJ1-4, with D maybe TRBD1 (6 bases). V lost 5 bases to trimming and J lost 1 base, with 17 bases between them. The CDR3 length is 17 residues. From germline, CDR1 is MDHEN and CDR2 SYDVKM. CDR3 sequence (DNA): TGTGCCAGCAGTGTTGAGGCAGGGGAAGAAACTAATGAAAAACTGTTTTTT. Translating gives CASSVEAGEETNEKLFF. Variable domain in full (rest from reference TRBV28 and TRBJ1-4): DVKVTQSSRYLVKRTGEKVFLECVQDMDHENMFWYRQDPGLGLRLIYFSYDVKMKEKGDIPEGYSVSREKKERFSLILESASTNQTSMYLCASSVEAGEETNEKLFFGSGTQLSVL.

The chain links TRBV7-8 to TRBJ2-7; 9 nucleotides agree with TRBD1. After removal of 3 bases from V and 5 bases from J, the junction contained 8 bases not matched to a gene. Germline loops: CDR1 SGHVS, CDR2 FQNEAQ. This CDR3 is 15 amino acids long. CDR3 nucleotide sequence: TGTGCCAGCAGCTTGCAGGGACAGGGAGGAAACGAGCAGTACTTC. It specifies CASSLQGQGGNEQYF.

The chain carries TRBV7-8 and TRBJ2-7; a weak D match, TRBD2 (5 bases). V was clipped by 5 bases and J by 2 bases, with 10 bases between them. Germline V gene sequence: CDR1 SGHVS, CDR2 FQNEAQ. The CDR3 length is 13 residues. CDR3 region: CASSIGGAYEQYF. The CDR3 DNA is TGTGCCAGCAGCATAGGAGGTGCCTACGAGCAGTACTTC.

The chain combines TRBV7-9 with TRBJ2-7; D is tentatively TRBD1 or TRBD2 (5 bases each). CDR1 and CDR2 (germline): SEHNR, FQNEAQ (reference sequence). Trimming took off 5 bases at V and 12 bases at J, with 20 bases between the two ends. The CDR3 extends over 13 amino acids. CDR3 nucleotide sequence: TGTGCCAGCAGCCCCCCCTCCGGGGCCGAGGGGTACTTC. It yields the protein CASSPPSGAEGYF.

The chain carries TRBV2 and TRBJ2-7; tentative D call: TRBD1 (5 bases). The CDR3 covers 12 residues. The germline gives CDR1 SNHLY, CDR2 FYNNEI. Deletions cut 5 bases from V and 6 bases from J, with 11 bases between. CDR3 DNA sequence: TGTGCCAGCAGTTCGACAGTTTCCGAGCAGTACTTC. It yields the protein CASSSTVSEQYF.